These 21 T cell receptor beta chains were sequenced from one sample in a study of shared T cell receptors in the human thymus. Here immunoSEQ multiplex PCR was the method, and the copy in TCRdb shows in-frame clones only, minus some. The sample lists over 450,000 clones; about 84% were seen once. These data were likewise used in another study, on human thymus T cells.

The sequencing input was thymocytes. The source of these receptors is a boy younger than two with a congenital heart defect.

Here the CDR3 DNA reads TGTGCCAGCTCACGCTACGACAGGGGCCACCCGAACACTGAAGCTTTCTTT. This gives the protein CASSRYDRGHPNTEAFF. V usage is TRBV18 and J usage is TRBJ1-1; 8 bases align to TRBD1. This CDR3 has 17 amino acids. With 4 bases clipped from V and 1 base from J, the junction kept 11 bases outside the gene matches. Germline V gene sequence: CDR1 KGHSH, CDR2 LQKENI.

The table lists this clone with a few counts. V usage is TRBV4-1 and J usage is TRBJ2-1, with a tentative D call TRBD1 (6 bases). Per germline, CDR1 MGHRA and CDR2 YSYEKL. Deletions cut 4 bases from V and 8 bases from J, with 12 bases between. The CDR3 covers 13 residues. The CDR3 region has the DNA TGCGCCAGCAGCCCACTACAGGGAGATGAGCAGTTCTTC. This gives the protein CASSPLQGDEQFF.

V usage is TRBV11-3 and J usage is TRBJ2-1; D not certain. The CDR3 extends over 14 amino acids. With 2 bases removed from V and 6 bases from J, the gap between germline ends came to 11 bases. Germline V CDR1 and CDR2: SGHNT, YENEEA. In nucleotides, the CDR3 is TGTGCCAGCAGCTTACCCCCTACGAGCAATGAGCAGTTCTTC. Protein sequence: CASSLPPTSNEQFF.

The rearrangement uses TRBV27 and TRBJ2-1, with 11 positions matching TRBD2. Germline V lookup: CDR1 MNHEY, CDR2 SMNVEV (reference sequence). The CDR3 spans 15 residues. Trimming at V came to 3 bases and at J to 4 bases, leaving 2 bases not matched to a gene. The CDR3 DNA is TGTGCCAGCAGTTTTAGCGGGAGGGGGTACAATGAGCAGTTCTTC. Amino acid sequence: CASSFSGRGYNEQFF.

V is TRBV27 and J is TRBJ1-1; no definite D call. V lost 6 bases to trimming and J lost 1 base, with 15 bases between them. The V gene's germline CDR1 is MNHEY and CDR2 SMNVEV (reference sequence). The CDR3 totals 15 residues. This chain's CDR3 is CASSRDRDANTEAFF. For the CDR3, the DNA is TGTGCCAGCAGCCGAGACCGGGATGCGAACACTGAAGCTTTCTTT.

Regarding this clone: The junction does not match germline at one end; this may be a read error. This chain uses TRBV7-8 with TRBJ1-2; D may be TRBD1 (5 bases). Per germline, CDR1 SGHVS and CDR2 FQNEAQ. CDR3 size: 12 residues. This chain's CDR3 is CASSIAGGGYTF. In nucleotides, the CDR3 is TGTGCCAGCAGCATAGCGGGGGGTGGCTACACCTTC.

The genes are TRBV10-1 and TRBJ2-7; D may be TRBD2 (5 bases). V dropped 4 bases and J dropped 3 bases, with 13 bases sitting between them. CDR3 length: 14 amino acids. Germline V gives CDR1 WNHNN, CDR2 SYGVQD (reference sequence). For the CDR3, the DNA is TGCGCCAGCAGTGGGAAGTCTAGCTTCTACGAGCAGTACTTC. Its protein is CASSGKSSFYEQYF.

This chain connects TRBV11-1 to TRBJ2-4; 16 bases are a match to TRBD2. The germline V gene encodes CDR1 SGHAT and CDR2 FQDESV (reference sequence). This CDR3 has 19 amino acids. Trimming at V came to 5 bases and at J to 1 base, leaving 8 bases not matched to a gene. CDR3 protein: CASSPRGLAGGEAKNIQYF. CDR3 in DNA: TGTGCCAGCAGCCCGAGGGGACTAGCGGGGGGGGAGGCCAAAAACATTCAGTACTTC.

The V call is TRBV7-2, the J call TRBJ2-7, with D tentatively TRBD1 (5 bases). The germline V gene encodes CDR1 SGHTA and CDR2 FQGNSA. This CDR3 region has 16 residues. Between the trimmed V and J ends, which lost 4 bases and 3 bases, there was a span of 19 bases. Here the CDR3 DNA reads TGTGCCAGCAGCTCCCCCCAGGGCCTGGCTTGCTACGAGCAGTACTTC. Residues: CASSSPQGLACYEQYF.

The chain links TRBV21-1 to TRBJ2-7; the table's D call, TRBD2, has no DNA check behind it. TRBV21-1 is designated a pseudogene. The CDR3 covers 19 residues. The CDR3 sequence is CASSKRLSGEPTPSYEQYF. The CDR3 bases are TGTGCCAGCAGCAAACGATTGAGCGGGGAACCCACTCCCTCCTACGAGCAGTACTTC.

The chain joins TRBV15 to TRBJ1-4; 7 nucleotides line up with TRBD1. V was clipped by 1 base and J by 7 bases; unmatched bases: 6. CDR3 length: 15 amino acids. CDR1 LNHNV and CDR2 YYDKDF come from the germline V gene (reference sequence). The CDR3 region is CATSRAGGIGEKLFF. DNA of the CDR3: TGTGCCACCAGCAGAGCAGGGGGGATTGGTGAAAAACTGTTTTTT.

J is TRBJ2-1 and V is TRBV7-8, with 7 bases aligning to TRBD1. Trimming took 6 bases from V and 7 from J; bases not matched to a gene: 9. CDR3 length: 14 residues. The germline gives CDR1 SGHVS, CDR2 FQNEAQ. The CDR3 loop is CASSPDRVRNEQFF. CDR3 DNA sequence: TGTGCCAGCAGTCCAGACAGGGTAAGAAATGAGCAGTTCTTC.

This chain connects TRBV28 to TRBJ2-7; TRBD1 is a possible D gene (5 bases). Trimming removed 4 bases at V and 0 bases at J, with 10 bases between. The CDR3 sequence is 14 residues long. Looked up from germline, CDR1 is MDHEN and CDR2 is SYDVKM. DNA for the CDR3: TGTGCCAGCAGTTCGCTACAGGCCTCCTACGAGCAGTACTTC. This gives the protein CASSSLQASYEQYF.

The CDR3 loop is CASSFPRQGATGVADTQYF. The CDR3 DNA reads TGTGCCAGCAGCTTCCCCCGACAGGGGGCAACGGGAGTAGCAGATACGCAGTATTTT. The chain carries TRBV5-4 and TRBJ2-3; 10 nucleotides align to TRBD1. V shed 2 bases, J shed 4 bases, and the junction held 16 bases outside the gene matches. The CDR3 consists of 19 residues. Germline values: CDR1 SGHNT, CDR2 YYREEE (reference sequence).

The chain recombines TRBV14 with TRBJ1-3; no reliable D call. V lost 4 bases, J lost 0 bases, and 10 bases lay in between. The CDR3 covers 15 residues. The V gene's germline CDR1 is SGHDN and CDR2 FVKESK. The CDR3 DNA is TGTGCCAGCAGCCCCCCCGCGCACTCTGGAAACACCATATATTTT. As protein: CASSPPAHSGNTIYF.

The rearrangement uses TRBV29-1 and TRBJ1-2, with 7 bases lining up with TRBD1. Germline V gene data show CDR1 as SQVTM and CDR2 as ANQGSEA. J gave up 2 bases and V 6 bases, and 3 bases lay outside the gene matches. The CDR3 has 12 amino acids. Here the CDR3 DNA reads TGCAGCGTAAACAGGGGAAACTATGGCTACACCTTC. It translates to CSVNRGNYGYTF.

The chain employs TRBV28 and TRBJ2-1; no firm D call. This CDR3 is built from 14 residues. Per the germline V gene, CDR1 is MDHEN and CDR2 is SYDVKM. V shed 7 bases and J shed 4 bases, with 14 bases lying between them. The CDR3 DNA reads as TGTGCCAGCACCCCTGACTCAAAGTACAATGAGCAGTTCTTC. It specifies CASTPDSKYNEQFF.

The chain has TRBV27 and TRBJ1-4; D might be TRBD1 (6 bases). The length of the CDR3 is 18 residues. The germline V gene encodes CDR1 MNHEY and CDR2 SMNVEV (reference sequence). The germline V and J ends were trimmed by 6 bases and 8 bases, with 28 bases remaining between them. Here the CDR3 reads CASRNLMTGTLREEKLFF. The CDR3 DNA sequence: TGTGCCAGCAGGAACCTTATGACAGGAACCTTGAGGGAAGAAAAACTGTTTTTT.

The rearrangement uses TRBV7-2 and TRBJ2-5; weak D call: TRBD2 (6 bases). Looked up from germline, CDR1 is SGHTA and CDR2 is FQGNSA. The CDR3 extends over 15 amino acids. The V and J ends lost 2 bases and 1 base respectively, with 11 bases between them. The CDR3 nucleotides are TGTGCCAGCAGCTTATGTAGCGGCCTCCAAGAGACCCAGTACTTC. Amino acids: CASSLCSGLQETQYF.

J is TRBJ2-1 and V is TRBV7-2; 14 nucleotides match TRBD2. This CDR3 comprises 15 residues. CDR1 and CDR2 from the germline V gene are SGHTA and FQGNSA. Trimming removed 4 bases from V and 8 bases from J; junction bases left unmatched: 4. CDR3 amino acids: CASSSGLAGEDEQFF. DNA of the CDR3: TGTGCCAGCAGCTCGGGACTAGCGGGAGAGGATGAGCAGTTCTTC.

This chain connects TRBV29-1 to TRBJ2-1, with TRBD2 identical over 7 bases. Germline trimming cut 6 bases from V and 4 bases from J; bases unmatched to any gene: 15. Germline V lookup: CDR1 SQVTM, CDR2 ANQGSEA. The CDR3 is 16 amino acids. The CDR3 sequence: CSVRAKASGGYNEQFF. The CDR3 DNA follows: TGCAGCGTGAGGGCCAAAGCTAGCGGAGGGTACAATGAGCAGTTCTTC.